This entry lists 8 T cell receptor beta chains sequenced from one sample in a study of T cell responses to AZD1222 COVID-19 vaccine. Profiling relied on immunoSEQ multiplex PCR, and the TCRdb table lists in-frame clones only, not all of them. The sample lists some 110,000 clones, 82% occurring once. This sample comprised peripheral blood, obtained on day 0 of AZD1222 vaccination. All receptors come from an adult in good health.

In DNA form, the CDR3 reads TGTGCCAGCAGTGAAGTAACATCCACCTTTAATGAAAAACTGTTTTTT. This gives the protein CASSEVTSTFNEKLFF. This chain links TRBV6-1 with TRBJ1-4; D is ambiguous. Deletions cut 1 base from V and 4 bases from J, with 13 bases between. Germline assignment: CDR1 MNHNS and CDR2 SASEGT. CDR3 size: 16 residues.

Here the CDR3 reads CASSLNYEQYF. CDR3 nucleotide sequence: TGTGCCAGCAGCTTAAACTACGAGCAGTACTTC. The genes are TRBV13 and TRBJ2-7, with D unclear. CDR3 length: 11 residues. V lost 2 bases to trimming and J lost 3 bases, with 2 bases between them. Looked up from germline, CDR1 is PRHDT and CDR2 is FYEKMQ (reference sequence). The whole variable domain, filled in from reference TRBV13 and TRBJ2-7, reads AAGVIQSPRHLIKEKRETATLKCYPIPRHDTVYWYQQGPGQDPQFLISFYEKMQSDKGSIPDRFSAQQFSDYHSELNMSSLELGDSALYFCASSLNYEQYFGPGTRLTVT.

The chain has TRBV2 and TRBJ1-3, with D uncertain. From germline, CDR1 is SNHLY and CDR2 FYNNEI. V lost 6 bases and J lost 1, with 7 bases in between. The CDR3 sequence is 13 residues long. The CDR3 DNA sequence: TGTGCCAGCAGCGTCGGGTCTGGAAACACCATATATTTT. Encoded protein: CASSVGSGNTIYF. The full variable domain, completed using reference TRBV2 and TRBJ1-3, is EPEVTQTPSHQVTQMGQEVILRCVPISNHLYFYWYRQILGQKVEFLVSFYNNEISEKSEIFDDQFSVERPDGSNFTLKIRSTKLEDSAMYFCASSVGSGNTIYFGEGSWLTVV.

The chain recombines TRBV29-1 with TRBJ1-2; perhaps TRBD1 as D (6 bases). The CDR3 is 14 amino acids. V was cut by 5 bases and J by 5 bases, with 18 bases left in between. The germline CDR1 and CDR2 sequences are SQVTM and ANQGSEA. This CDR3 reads CSVLSAGAYYGYTF. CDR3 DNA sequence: TGCAGCGTTCTTTCTGCAGGGGCTTATTATGGCTACACCTTC.

The CDR3 DNA reads TGCGCCAGCAGGGACGGTGCCCATGGCTACACCTTC. Protein sequence: CASRDGAHGYTF. The rearrangement uses TRBV10-2 and TRBJ1-2; the D is unclear. This CDR3 spans 12 amino acids. Germline V gene data show CDR1 as WSHSY and CDR2 as SAAADI. Deletions cut 6 bases from V and 6 bases from J, with 11 bases between.

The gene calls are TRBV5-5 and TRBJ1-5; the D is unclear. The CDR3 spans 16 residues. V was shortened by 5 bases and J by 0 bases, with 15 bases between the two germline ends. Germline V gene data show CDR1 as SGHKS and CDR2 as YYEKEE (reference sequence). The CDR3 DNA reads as TGTGCCAGCAGTCATGACACTCTTTATAGCAATCAGCCCCAGCATTTT. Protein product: CASSHDTLYSNQPQHF.

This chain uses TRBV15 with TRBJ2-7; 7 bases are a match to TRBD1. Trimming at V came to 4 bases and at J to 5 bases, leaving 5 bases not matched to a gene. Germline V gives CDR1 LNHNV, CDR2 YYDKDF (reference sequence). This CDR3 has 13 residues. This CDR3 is CATSTRQGHEQYF. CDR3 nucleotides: TGTGCCACCAGCACAAGACAGGGTCACGAGCAGTACTTC.

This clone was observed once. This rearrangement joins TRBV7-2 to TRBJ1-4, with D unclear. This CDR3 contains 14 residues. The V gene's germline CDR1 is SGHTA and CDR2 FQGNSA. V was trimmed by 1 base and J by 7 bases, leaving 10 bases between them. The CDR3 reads CASSLVQGAEKLFF. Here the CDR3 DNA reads TGTGCCAGCAGCTTAGTCCAAGGCGCTGAAAAACTGTTTTTT. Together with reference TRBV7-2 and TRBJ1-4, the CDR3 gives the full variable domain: GAGVSQSPSNKVTEKGKDVELRCDPISGHTALYWYRQSLGQGLEFLIYFQGNSAPDKSGLPSDRFSAERTGGSVSTLTIQRTQQEDSAVYLCASSLVQGAEKLFFGSGTQLSVL.